Below are 15 T cell receptor beta chains sequenced from a single sample in a study of PD-1 blockade in classical Hodgkin lymphoma. Some clones are missing from TCRdb's copy, which holds only in-frame ones; the method was immunoSEQ multiplex PCR. The data hold about 24,000 clones, with around 84% observed a single time. Documented time point: cycle 4 day 1 (C4D1), after 5 to 7 weeks of nivolumab. Relapse was seen in all patients after autologous stem cell transplantation, and brentuximab vedotin exposure was variable. The sequencing used peripheral blood mononuclear cells (PBMCs), collected before the fourth cycle of nivolumab. Receptors originate from a human donor with classical Hodgkin lymphoma.

The CDR3 loop is CASSLGNFGGSTDTQYF. CDR3 coding DNA: TGTGCCAGCAGCTTGGGGAATTTCGGGGGAAGCACAGATACGCAGTATTTT. V usage is TRBV7-8 and J usage is TRBJ2-3; possibly TRBD2 for D (6 bases). V was trimmed by 3 bases and J by 0 bases, leaving 16 bases between them. The CDR3 is 17 residues long. The germline CDR1 and CDR2 sequences are SGHVS and FQNEAQ.

This chain uses TRBV9 with TRBJ1-5; D is ambiguous. The CDR3 contains 13 residues. V was cut by 5 bases and J by 5 bases, with 11 bases left in between. Germline-derived CDR1 and CDR2 are SGDLS and YYNGEE. The DNA of the CDR3 is TGTGCCAGCAGTCTCGACGGGGATCAGCCCCAGCATTTT. Translation gives CASSLDGDQPQHF.

The chain has TRBV5-6 and TRBJ2-5, with D possibly matching TRBD1 (6 bases). V was clipped by 3 bases and J by 9 bases, with 15 bases between them. The CDR3 length is 13 residues. Germline CDR1 is SGHDT and CDR2 is YYEEEE. This chain's CDR3 is CASSWGPGEPQYF. CDR3 coding DNA: TGTGCCAGCAGCTGGGGCCCAGGGGAGCCCCAGTACTTC.

The rearrangement joins TRBV11-2 to TRBJ2-1; 11 nucleotides match TRBD2. V was pared by 2 bases and J by 1 base, with 7 bases of the junction left unmatched. Germline V gives CDR1 SGHAT, CDR2 FQNNGV. The CDR3 consists of 18 residues. CDR3 in amino acids: CASSLQALAGGSYNEQFF. DNA of the CDR3: TGTGCCAGCAGCTTACAGGCCTTAGCGGGGGGGTCCTACAATGAGCAGTTCTTC. Complete variable domain (other parts from reference TRBV11-2 and TRBJ2-1): EAGVAQSPRYKIIEKRQSVAFWCNPISGHATLYWYQQILGQGPKLLIQFQNNGVVDDSQLPKDRFSAERLKGVDSTLKIQPAKLEDSAVYLCASSLQALAGGSYNEQFFGPGTRLTVL.

A word on this clone: One junction end does not reproduce the germline sequence, and a read error may be involved. Other DNA sequences from this sample encode an identical CDR3 as well. The genes are TRBV2 and TRBJ1-1; 10 nucleotides align to TRBD1. Per germline, CDR1 SNHLY and CDR2 FYNNEI. The CDR3 runs 16 residues. The CDR3 sequence: CASSKTAGTGATEAFF. The CDR3 nucleotides read TGTGCTAGCAGCAAGACTGCCGGGACAGGGGCCACTGAAGCTTTCTTT.

This chain joins TRBV15 and TRBJ1-6, with D hard to call. This CDR3 region has 17 residues. Germline V gives CDR1 LNHNV, CDR2 YYDKDF (reference sequence). V was trimmed by 0 bases and J by 0 bases, leaving 9 bases between them. CDR3 sequence: CATSREGAGSYNSPLHF. CDR3 nucleotide sequence: TGTGCCACCAGCAGAGAGGGCGCGGGCTCCTATAATTCACCCCTCCACTTT.

The rearrangement joins TRBV28 to TRBJ2-7, with D tentatively TRBD2 (7 bases). The CDR3 runs 15 residues. CDR1 MDHEN and CDR2 SYDVKM come from the germline V gene. V was cut by 6 bases and J by 5 bases, with 20 bases left in between. The CDR3, as DNA: TGTGCCAGCAGCTCCCCGGGGGGCGGGGGCCACGAGCAGTACTTC. Its protein is CASSSPGGGGHEQYF.

The V gene is TRBV7-9, the J gene TRBJ1-4, with D possibly being TRBD1 (5 bases). V was trimmed by 5 bases and J by 5 bases, leaving 21 bases between them. CDR3 size: 17 residues. Germline-derived CDR1 and CDR2 are SEHNR and FQNEAQ (reference sequence). CDR3 sequence (DNA): TGTGCCAGCAGCCACCTGGGACGGACGGGGGGAAATGAAAAACTGTTTTTT. Translating gives CASSHLGRTGGNEKLFF.

This clone was seen a few times. The chain has TRBV19 and TRBJ1-1; a possible D gene is TRBD1 (6 bases). This CDR3 has 15 residues. V lost 5 bases and J lost 5, with 18 bases in between. Germline lookup yields CDR1 LNHDA and CDR2 SQIVND (reference sequence). DNA of the CDR3: TGTGCCAGTAGTTCCACAGGGACCTTGGGGACTGAAGCTTTCTTT. As protein: CASSSTGTLGTEAFF.

This rearrangement joins TRBV19 to TRBJ2-2, with TRBD1 identical over 10 bases. Losses at the gene ends were 3 bases for V and 3 bases for J; bases not matched to a gene: 1. Per germline, CDR1 LNHDA and CDR2 SQIVND (reference sequence). This CDR3 comprises 15 residues. CDR3 loop: CASSMGTGDTGELFF. Written as DNA, the CDR3 is TGTGCCAGTAGTATGGGGACAGGGGACACCGGGGAGCTGTTTTTT.

This sequence joins TRBV5-6 and TRBJ2-7, with a possible D match to TRBD1 (6 bases). From germline, CDR1 is SGHDT and CDR2 YYEEEE. The CDR3 extends over 13 amino acids. V lost 5 bases and J lost 3, with 12 bases in between. Here the CDR3 reads CASSNTGRYEQYF. The DNA for the CDR3 is TGTGCCAGCAGTAATACAGGGCGCTACGAGCAGTACTTC.

V is TRBV11-2 and J is TRBJ1-2; D remains ambiguous. V lost 3 bases to trimming and J lost 0 bases, with 5 bases between them. The CDR3 covers 13 residues. Germline V gene data show CDR1 as SGHAT and CDR2 as FQNNGV. The CDR3 DNA reads TGTGCCAGCAGCTTTGGTCCTAACTATGGCTACACCTTC. Amino acid sequence: CASSFGPNYGYTF.

The chain joins TRBV6-5 to TRBJ2-5; D ambiguous. The V gene lost 2 bases and the J gene lost 7 bases, with 11 bases spanning the gap. The CDR3 spans 13 residues. Per the germline V gene, CDR1 is MNHEY and CDR2 is SVGAGI. The CDR3 here is CASSYRWDATQYF. In nucleotides, the CDR3 is TGTGCCAGCAGTTACCGATGGGATGCGACCCAGTACTTC.

The genes are TRBV11-3 and TRBJ1-6; D is undetermined. CDR1 SGHNT and CDR2 YENEEA come from the germline V gene. The CDR3 covers 14 residues. V was shortened by 3 bases and J by 7 bases, with 10 bases between the two germline ends. The CDR3 DNA sequence: TGTGCCAGCAGCTTGGCTTCAAAGAATTCACCCCTCCACTTT. Protein: CASSLASKNSPLHF.

Only one count was recorded for this clone. The chain has TRBV27 and TRBJ2-3; 10 bases line up with TRBD2. J was trimmed by 8 bases and V by 2 bases; bases with no gene match: 7. Looked up from germline, CDR1 is MNHEY and CDR2 is SMNVEV (reference sequence). The CDR3 covers 15 residues. CDR3 bases: TGTGCCAGCAGTTTAAGTGAACTAGCGGGATCTACGCAGTATTTT. Residues: CASSLSELAGSTQYF.